These 24 T cell receptor beta chains share one sample of origin, sequenced in a study of T cells in Graves' hyperthyroidism and ophthalmopathy. Amplification of TCR beta CDR3 regions was performed using RNA transcripts as template. The TCR CDR3 first-round RT-PCR relied on the HTBI primer set. TCRdb re-called the multiplex PCR reads through MiXCR, storing one row per CDR3 protein. The table shows a few hundred thousand distinct CDR3 sequences, with around 15% occurring only once. Sequenced input: blood. The receptors here all came from a woman aged 40-49 years with Graves' ophthalmopathy.

This clonotype was counted at least ten times. The chain joins TRBV6-1 to TRBJ2-3; TRBD1 is a possible D gene (6 bases). The CDR3 totals 15 residues. Trimming shortened V by 3 bases and J by 4 bases, and 14 bases separated the two germline ends. Germline values: CDR1 MNHNS, CDR2 SASEGT. This CDR3 reads CASSEDSGGADTQYF. The CDR3, as DNA: TGTGCCAGCAGTGAGGACAGCGGTGGCGCAGATACGCAGTATTTT.

The genes are TRBV9 and TRBJ2-1; 10 bases map to TRBD2. The CDR3 consists of 14 residues. CDR1 is SGDLS, CDR2 YYNGEE, per germline. The V and J ends lost 0 bases and 9 bases, in that order; junction bases with no gene match: 3. In DNA, the CDR3 is TGTGCCAGCAGCGTAGTAGTAGCGGGAGGTGAGCAGTTCTTC. Encoded protein: CASSVVVAGGEQFF.

The J gene is TRBJ1-2, the V gene TRBV4-1; 7 positions match TRBD1. V lost 3 bases to trimming and J lost 1 base; unmatched junction nucleotides: 23. The CDR3 covers 21 residues. Looked up from germline, CDR1 is MGHRA and CDR2 is YSYEKL. The CDR3 is CASSHPDRKRYSQRLNYGYTF. The CDR3 coding sequence is TGCGCCAGCAGCCACCCGGACAGGAAGAGGTACTCTCAACGGCTTAACTATGGCTACACCTTC.

As regards this clonotype: Given a much more abundant clone one base away, this may be a read error. The gene calls are TRBV3-1 and TRBJ2-3; no firm D call. This CDR3 has 13 residues. In germline, CDR1 is LGHDT, CDR2 YNNKEL (reference sequence). Trimming stripped 4 bases from V and 11 bases from J, with 16 bases between. CDR3: CASSLQPGPEQYF. Here the CDR3 DNA reads TGTGCCAGCAGCCTCCAACCGGGCCCAGAGCAGTATTTT.

This chain links TRBV4-1 with TRBJ2-1; tentatively, D is TRBD2 (6 bases). The V gene lost 5 bases and the J gene lost 14 bases, with 19 bases spanning the gap. Germline-derived CDR1 and CDR2 are MGHRA and YSYEKL. The CDR3 runs 13 residues. CDR3 in DNA: TGCGCCAGCAGCAACGCTCCGGGAGCTTGGGAGTTCTTC. This encodes CASSNAPGAWEFF.

This clonotype was seen repeatedly, ten times or more. This chain joins TRBV11-2 and TRBJ2-1, with 10 nucleotides matching TRBD2. Germline loops: CDR1 SGHAT, CDR2 FQNNGV. V lost 2 bases and J lost 9; bases outside the gene matches: 13. The CDR3 is 17 amino acids. CDR3 region: CASSLNPGASGRSEQFF. In DNA form, the CDR3 reads TGTGCCAGCAGCTTAAATCCCGGGGCTAGCGGGAGAAGTGAGCAGTTCTTC.

This clonotype was seen many times. DNA of the CDR3: TGCAGTGCTAGAGAATGGGGGAAAGAGTACGAGCAGTACTTC. Encoded protein: CSAREWGKEYEQYF. The chain recombines TRBV20-1 with TRBJ2-7, with D possibly called TRBD1 or TRBD2 (5 bases each). The CDR3 loop spans 14 amino acids. Per germline, CDR1 DFQATT and CDR2 SNEGSKA (reference sequence). V dropped 0 bases and J dropped 4 bases, with 13 bases sitting between them.

This clonotype has more than one count but fewer than ten. The chain has TRBV5-8 and TRBJ2-7, with 11 positions matching TRBD2. Germline V gene sequence: CDR1 SGHTS, CDR2 YDEGEE. V lost 3 bases, J lost 3 bases, and 8 bases stayed unmatched. CDR3 size: 16 residues. The CDR3 spells CASSYGSGGAVYEQYF. In nucleotides, the CDR3 is TGTGCCAGCAGCTACGGTAGCGGGGGGGCCGTCTACGAGCAGTACTTC.

Ten or more counts support this clonotype. The V gene is TRBV20-1, the J gene TRBJ2-3, with no clear D. Trimming took off 4 bases at V and 4 bases at J, with 9 bases between the two ends. This CDR3 spans 12 amino acids. The germline V gene encodes CDR1 DFQATT and CDR2 SNEGSKA (reference sequence). As DNA, the CDR3 is TGCAGTGCTAATTCCGGTTCAGATACGCAGTATTTT. This gives the protein CSANSGSDTQYF.

There are a few counts of this clonotype. This rearrangement joins TRBV20-1 to TRBJ2-1; 8 bases agree with TRBD1. V dropped 5 bases and J dropped 4; count of bases not matched to a gene: 7. Germline CDR1 DFQATT, CDR2 SNEGSKA (reference sequence). This CDR3 spans 14 amino acids. The CDR3 here is CSADPQGVYNEQFF. The CDR3 DNA is TGCAGTGCTGATCCACAGGGGGTATACAATGAGCAGTTCTTC.

This sequence joins TRBV28 and TRBJ2-5; possibly TRBD1 or TRBD2 for D (6 bases each). Germline V gene data show CDR1 as MDHEN and CDR2 as SYDVKM. CDR3 length: 18 amino acids. The V end lost 3 bases, the J end lost 2 bases, and 22 bases lay between the germline ends. CDR3 protein: CASSLGVTGGSGQETQYF. CDR3 DNA sequence: TGTGCCAGCAGTTTGGGAGTGACAGGAGGGTCGGGGCAAGAGACCCAGTACTTC.

This clonotype was detected ten times or more. V and J are TRBV3-1 and TRBJ2-3; the match to TRBD2 covers 14 bases. Germline CDR1 is LGHDT and CDR2 is YNNKEL (reference sequence). The J segment lost 5 bases and the V segment lost 5 bases, leaving 12 bases of the junction unmatched. CDR3 length equals 18 residues. The CDR3 DNA reads as TGTGCCAGCAGCTCGCAGGGACTAGCGGGAGTCAGGGGAGATACGCAGTATTTT. Protein sequence: CASSSQGLAGVRGDTQYF.

This clonotype was counted only a few times. The V call is TRBV6-1, the J call TRBJ2-2; TRBD2 matches 10 bases. V lost 5 bases, J lost 5 bases, and 5 bases stayed unmatched. The CDR3 is made up of 15 amino acids. CDR1 is MNHNS and CDR2 is SASEGT in the germline V gene. The CDR3 protein is CASSPGLAQTGELFF. CDR3 DNA: TGTGCCAGCAGTCCGGGACTAGCGCAGACCGGGGAGCTGTTTTTT.

This clonotype was seen many times. The V gene is TRBV12-3 or TRBV12-4, the J gene TRBJ2-7; D might be TRBD2 (7 bases). V was clipped by 8 bases and J by 6 bases, with 29 bases between them. This CDR3 spans 17 amino acids. DNA for the CDR3: TGTGCCAGCTCCATCCTCCCCCGGGGGGCCGATCTCTTCGAGCAGTACTTC. Translating gives CASSILPRGADLFEQYF.

The sample holds many counts of this clonotype. CDR3 nucleotides: TGTGCCAGCAGTACCCCAACCCTCAGGGGACTAGCGGGGGTTAATGAGCAGTTCTTC. Protein: CASSTPTLRGLAGVNEQFF. The chain recombines TRBV6-2 or TRBV6-3 with TRBJ2-1; 14 nucleotides line up with TRBD2. The CDR3 sequence is 19 residues long. Looked up from germline, CDR1 is MNHEY and CDR2 is SVGEGT. J was trimmed by 7 bases and V by 5 bases; bases with no gene match: 16.

This clonotype was counted many times. V usage is TRBV2 and J usage is TRBJ1-5, with 8 bases that match TRBD1. There are 16 residues in the CDR3. With V trimmed by 2 bases and J by 3 bases, 6 bases remained unmatched. Germline V gives CDR1 SNHLY, CDR2 FYNNEI. This CDR3 reads CASSEQGTGFNQPQHF. The CDR3 DNA reads as TGTGCCAGCAGTGAACAGGGGACAGGCTTCAATCAGCCCCAGCATTTT.

This clonotype showed up just a few times. The chain recombines TRBV5-6 with TRBJ2-1; the match to TRBD2 covers 9 bases. Per germline, CDR1 SGHDT and CDR2 YYEEEE. V was clipped by 0 bases and J by 5 bases; unmatched bases: 6. The CDR3 has 16 residues. The CDR3 protein is CASSLGLLAGNNEQFF. CDR3 DNA: TGTGCCAGCAGCTTGGGGTTACTAGCGGGTAACAATGAGCAGTTCTTC.

This clonotype appeared a few times. V usage is TRBV20-1 and J usage is TRBJ1-4; 8 nucleotides line up with TRBD1. CDR3 size: 15 residues. CDR1 DFQATT and CDR2 SNEGSKA come from the germline V gene (reference sequence). Germline trimming cut 0 bases from V and 7 bases from J; bases unmatched to any gene: 7. This CDR3 reads CSARDPGQGAEKLFF. CDR3 bases: TGCAGTGCTAGAGATCCTGGACAGGGAGCTGAAAAACTGTTTTTT.

The chain combines TRBV25-1 with TRBJ1-1, with TRBD1 identical over 7 bases. In germline, CDR1 is MGHDK, CDR2 SYGVNS. With 6 bases clipped from V and 7 bases from J, the junction kept 2 bases outside the gene matches. The CDR3 spans 11 residues. The CDR3 DNA reads as TGTGCCAGCAGCCGACAGGGTGAAGCTTTCTTT. Its protein product is CASSRQGEAFF.

The sample holds a few counts of this clonotype. The rearrangement joins TRBV4-2 to TRBJ2-7; tentatively, D is TRBD1 or TRBD2 (5 bases each). Germline CDR1 LGHNA, CDR2 YNFKEQ. V dropped 3 bases and J dropped 0 bases, with 6 bases sitting between them. This CDR3 region has 13 residues. CDR3 in amino acids: CASSHGTSYEQYF. CDR3 DNA sequence: TGTGCCAGCAGCCATGGGACCTCCTACGAGCAGTACTTC.

In this sample, this clonotype turned up many times. The DNA for the CDR3 is TGTGCCAGCAGTTGGGGGGCCCCCTACGAGCAGTACTTC. Encoded protein: CASSWGAPYEQYF. The chain joins TRBV12-3 or TRBV12-4 to TRBJ2-7; D assignment may be TRBD1 or TRBD2 (6 bases each). This CDR3 contains 13 residues. The V end was cut by 4 bases, the J end by 2 bases, with 9 bases between.

The chain couples TRBV19 to TRBJ1-1; no reliable D call. CDR1 LNHDA and CDR2 SQIVND come from the germline V gene (reference sequence). CDR3 size: 16 residues. With 3 bases removed from V and 0 bases from J, the gap between germline ends came to 14 bases. DNA of the CDR3: TGTGCCAGTAGTATCTCCTCGACAAGGGTGAACACTGAAGCTTTCTTT. It encodes CASSISSTRVNTEAFF.

Comment on this clonotype: The junction and the germline gene differ at one end; a read error may be behind it. The rearrangement uses TRBV2 and TRBJ2-5, with D unclear. Germline CDR1 reads SNHLY; CDR2 reads FYNNEI. This CDR3 spans 13 amino acids. The CDR3 is CASSPTRQEAQYF. The CDR3 coding sequence is TGTGCCAGCAGCCCGACCCGCCAAGAGGCCCAGTACTTC.

Concerning this clonotype itself: Since no conserved phenylalanine or tryptophan closes the CDR3, a read error is the likely cause. This chain uses TRBV11-2 with TRBJ2-7; a weak D match, TRBD2 (5 bases). V lost 5 bases and J 5 bases, leaving 16 bases between the germline ends. This CDR3 contains 14 residues. Germline assignment: CDR1 SGHAT and CDR2 FQNNGV. Here the CDR3 reads CASSHRERFDEQYS. CDR3 in DNA: TGTGCCAGCAGCCATCGGGAACGCTTTGACGAGCAGTACTCC.